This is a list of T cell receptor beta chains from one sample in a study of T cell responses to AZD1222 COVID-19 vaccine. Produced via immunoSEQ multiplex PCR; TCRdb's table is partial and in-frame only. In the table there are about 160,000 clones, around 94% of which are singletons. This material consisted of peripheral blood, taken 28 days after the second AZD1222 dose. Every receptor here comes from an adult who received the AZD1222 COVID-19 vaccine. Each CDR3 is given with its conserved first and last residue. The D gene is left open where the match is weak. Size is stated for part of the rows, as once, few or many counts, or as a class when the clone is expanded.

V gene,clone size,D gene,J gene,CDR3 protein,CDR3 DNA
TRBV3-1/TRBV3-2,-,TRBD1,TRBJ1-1,CASSQSDRGRNTEAFF,TGTGCCAGCAGCCAAAGTGATAGGGGGCGAAACACTGAAGCTTTCTTT
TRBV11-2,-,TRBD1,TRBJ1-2,CASSSPRDRGFRGYTF,TGTGCCAGCAGCTCACCCCGAGACAGGGGCTTTCGTGGCTACACCTTC
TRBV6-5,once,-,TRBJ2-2,CASSYEYRANTGELFF,TGTGCCAGCAGTTACGAATACAGAGCGAACACCGGGGAGCTGTTTTTT
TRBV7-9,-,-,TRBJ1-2,CASSLALDYGYTF,TGTGCCAGCAGCTTAGCGCTGGACTATGGCTACACCTTC
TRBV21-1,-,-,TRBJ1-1,CASSRKDNTEAFF,TGTGCCAGCAGCAGAAAGGACAACACTGAAGCTTTCTTT
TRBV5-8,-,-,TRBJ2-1,CASRKQGPNYNEQFF,TGTGCCAGCAGGAAACAGGGACCAAACTACAATGAGCAGTTCTTC
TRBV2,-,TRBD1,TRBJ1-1,CASSPDRVWNTEAFF,TGTGCCAGCAGCCCCGACAGGGTCTGGAACACTGAAGCTTTCTTT
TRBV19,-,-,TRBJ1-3,CATQTVGRTDTIYF,TGTGCCACCCAGACGGTGGGGCGAACGGACACCATATATTTT
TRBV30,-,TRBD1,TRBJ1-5,CAWSVPWTGGRNQPQHF,TGTGCCTGGAGTGTACCTTGGACAGGGGGCCGCAATCAGCCCCAGCATTTT
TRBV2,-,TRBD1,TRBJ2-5,CASSTWTGGETQYF,TGTGCCAGCAGTACCTGGACAGGGGGAGAGACCCAGTACTTC
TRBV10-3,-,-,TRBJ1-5,CATLSRDGEPQHF,TGTGCCACCCTCAGCAGGGACGGTGAGCCCCAGCATTTT
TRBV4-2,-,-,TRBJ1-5,CASSYARNSNQPQHF,TGTGCCAGCAGCTACGCCCGAAATAGCAATCAGCCCCAGCATTTT
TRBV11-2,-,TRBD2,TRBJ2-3,CASSGPPGLAGGTTDTQYF,TGTGCCAGCAGCGGTCCACCGGGACTAGCGGGAGGTACCACAGATACGCAGTATTTT
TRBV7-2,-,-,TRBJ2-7,CASREGPSYEQYF,TGTGCCAGCAGGGAGGGGCCTTCCTACGAGCAGTACTTC
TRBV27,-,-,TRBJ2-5,CASGHQETQYF,TGTGCCTCCGGCCACCAAGAGACCCAGTACTTC
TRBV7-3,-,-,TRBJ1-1,CASSRYDRLNTEAFF,TGTGCCAGCAGCCGTTACGACAGGCTGAACACTGAAGCTTTCTTT
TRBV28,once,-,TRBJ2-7,CASSPGRSIYEQYF,TGTGCCTCCTCCCCCGGGAGAAGTATATACGAGCAGTACTTC
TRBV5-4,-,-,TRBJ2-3,CASSLGYTDTQYF,TGTGCCAGCAGCTTGGGGTACACAGATACGCAGTATTTT
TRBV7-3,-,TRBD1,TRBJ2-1,CASSLIVRSPGTGIGNEQFF,TGTGCCAGCAGCTTAATCGTAAGGTCGCCCGGGACAGGGATCGGGAATGAGCAGTTCTTC
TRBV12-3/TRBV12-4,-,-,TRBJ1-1,CASSSGHQAFF,TGTGCCAGCAGTTCGGGACACCAAGCTTTCTTT
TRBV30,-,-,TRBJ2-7,CAWSVGREVNEQYF,TGTGCCTGGAGTGTGGGCAGGGAGGTAAACGAGCAGTACTTC
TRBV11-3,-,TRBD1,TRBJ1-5,CASSSPGQFSRNQPQHF,TGTGCCAGCAGCTCTCCGGGACAGTTCTCTAGAAATCAGCCCCAGCATTTT
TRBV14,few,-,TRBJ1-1,CASSQDRNTEAFF,TGTGCCAGCAGCCAAGACAGGAACACTGAAGCTTTCTTT
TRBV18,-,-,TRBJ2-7,CASSPPSGAGYEQYF,TGTGCCAGCTCACCACCGTCGGGGGCTGGGTACGAGCAGTACTTC
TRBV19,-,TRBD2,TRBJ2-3,CASSISGRAPGDTQYF,TGTGCCAGTAGTATATCCGGGAGGGCCCCCGGAGATACGCAGTATTTT
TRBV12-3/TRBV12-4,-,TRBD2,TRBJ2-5,CASSFRRGETQYF,TGTGCCAGCAGTTTTAGGCGGGGGGAGACCCAGTACTTC
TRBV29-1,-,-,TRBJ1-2,CSVEDKGPSSNYGYTF,TGCAGCGTTGAAGATAAAGGTCCAAGCTCTAACTATGGCTACACCTTC
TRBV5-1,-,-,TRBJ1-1,CASSYGFEFFKDNEAFF,TGCGCCAGCAGCTACGGGTTCGAATTCTTCAAGGATAATGAAGCTTTCTTT
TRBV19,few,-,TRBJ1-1,CASSLGVNTEAFF,TGTGCCAGTAGTCTCGGGGTGAACACTGAAGCTTTCTTT
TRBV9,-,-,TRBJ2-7,CASSVPPSNEQYF,TGTGCCAGCAGCGTACCCCCGTCGAACGAGCAGTACTTC
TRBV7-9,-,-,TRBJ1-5,CASSLDIRQPQHF,TGTGCCAGCAGCTTAGACATTCGTCAGCCCCAGCATTTT
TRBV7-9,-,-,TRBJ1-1,CASSPPPPTDTEAFF,TGTGCCAGCAGCCCACCCCCGCCGACGGACACTGAAGCTTTCTTT
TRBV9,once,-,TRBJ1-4,CASSVSATNEKLFF,TGTGCCAGCAGCGTAAGTGCAACTAATGAAAAACTGTTTTTT
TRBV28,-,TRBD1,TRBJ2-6,CATFTSTGTGANVLTF,TGTGCCACCTTTACCTCGACAGGGACGGGGGCCAACGTCCTGACTTTC
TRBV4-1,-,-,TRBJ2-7,CARSRDRRGEYEQYF,TGCGCCCGCAGCCGCGACCGCAGGGGAGAATACGAGCAGTACTTC
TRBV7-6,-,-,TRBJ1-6,CASSLGSVNSPLHF,TGTGCCAGCAGCTTAGGGTCGGTTAATTCACCCCTCCACTTT
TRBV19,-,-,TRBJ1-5,CASSIEGIGQPQHF,TGTGCCAGTAGTATAGAAGGCATAGGACAGCCCCAGCATTTT